The 5 T cell receptor beta chains listed next were all sequenced from one sample in a study of blood T cells in healthy people across ages. Primers used in a second PCR of about 7 to 12 cycles were a sample-barcoded 5' primer and a J-beta primer mix. TCRdb analysed the 5' RACE reads with MiXCR anew, one entry per CDR3 protein. The sample records about 930,000 distinct CDR3 sequences, roughly 28% being singletons. This same sample was also taken into another study, of T cells of mothers and their children.

Sequencing was performed on blood. The receptors come from a woman in her forties in good health.

The chain recombines TRBV7-9 with TRBJ1-2; D call uncertain. Per germline, CDR1 SEHNR and CDR2 FQNEAQ (reference sequence). Trimming removed 0 bases at V and 0 bases at J, with 14 bases between. This CDR3 is built from 17 residues. The CDR3 DNA follows: TGTGCCAGCAGCTTAGCAGGCAGAGCTGCTCCTAACTATGGCTACACCTTC. The encoded protein is CASSLAGRAAPNYGYTF.

The chain carries TRBV20-1 and TRBJ1-2; 9 nucleotides agree with TRBD1. Unmatched junction bases numbered 10, after V lost 5 bases and J lost 0 bases. The CDR3 runs to 16 residues. CDR1 and CDR2 (germline): DFQATT, SNEGSKA (reference sequence). The CDR3 here is CSALPGQGFTNYGYTF. In DNA form, the CDR3 reads TGCAGTGCTCTTCCGGGACAGGGCTTCACTAACTATGGCTACACCTTC.

This clonotype was seen at least ten times. The genes are TRBV20-1 and TRBJ2-5; possibly TRBD1 or TRBD2 for D (5 bases each). Between the trimmed V and J ends, which lost 3 bases and 5 bases, there was a span of 22 bases. Germline values: CDR1 DFQATT, CDR2 SNEGSKA (reference sequence). CDR3 size: 16 residues. The CDR3 region is CSARTPFRGLGETQYF. The CDR3 nucleotides are TGCAGTGCTAGGACCCCCTTTCGGGGCCTAGGGGAGACCCAGTACTTC.

This clonotype showed up just a few times. V is TRBV28 and J is TRBJ1-5; 7 bases fit TRBD1. J lost 2 bases, V lost 5 bases, and 15 bases had no gene match. The germline gives CDR1 MDHEN, CDR2 SYDVKM. The CDR3 sequence is 18 residues long. The CDR3 loop is CASSDPDPGGFGNQPQHF. In DNA, the CDR3 is TGTGCCAGCAGTGATCCCGATCCAGGGGGTTTTGGCAATCAGCCCCAGCATTTT.

This clonotype was observed a few times. The gene calls are TRBV28 and TRBJ1-4; D is ambiguous. V was shortened by 3 bases and J by 15 bases, with 11 bases between the two germline ends. This CDR3 contains 11 residues. CDR1 is MDHEN, CDR2 SYDVKM, per germline. The CDR3 DNA sequence: TGTGCCAGCAGTTTGGGCCAGTCCGTGTTTTTT. Amino acids: CASSLGQSVFF.